What follows are 23 T cell receptor beta chains derived from one specimen sequenced in a study of beta chain features in type 1 diabetes. What was sequenced were expressed TCRB transcripts, since all of the isolated RNA had been reverse transcribed. Data came from immunoSEQ multiplex PCR; TCRdb stores just in-frame clones and leaves some out. The data hold roughly 250,000 clones, with 55% to 70% observed a single time. Sequences were obtained from naive CD4+ T cells from blood. These receptors were taken from a man aged 25-45 years in good health.

The CDR3, as DNA: TGCAGCGTTGCAGCGGGAGTCGGTAATGAGCAGTTCTTC. Translated: CSVAAGVGNEQFF. The chain uses TRBV29-1 and TRBJ2-1; TRBD2 matches at 8 bases. CDR3 length: 13 residues. Germline loops: CDR1 SQVTM, CDR2 ANQGSEA. J lost 7 bases, V lost 4 bases, and 6 bases had no gene match.

The genes are TRBV15 and TRBJ2-3; D not resolved. The germline V and J ends were trimmed by 5 bases and 3 bases, with 6 bases remaining between them. The CDR3 is 12 amino acids. Germline assignment: CDR1 LNHNV and CDR2 YYDKDF (reference sequence). CDR3 DNA sequence: TGTGCCACCAGCCGACCGACAGATACGCAGTATTTT. Translated: CATSRPTDTQYF. The entire variable domain, with the rest obtained from reference TRBV15 and TRBJ2-3, is as follows: DAMVIQNPRYQVTQFGKPVTLSCSQTLNHNVMYWYQQKSSQAPKLLFHYYDKDFNNEADTPDNFQSRRPNTSFCFLDIRSPGLGDTAMYLCATSRPTDTQYFGPGTRLTVL.

The CDR3 DNA is TGTGCCAGCACTGCGACCCGCAGAGGAGATACGCAGTATTTT. Translated: CASTATRRGDTQYF. The genes are TRBV2 and TRBJ2-3, with D hard to call. The CDR3 is 14 residues long. V lost 7 bases to trimming and J lost 5 bases, with 16 bases between them. Looked up from germline, CDR1 is SNHLY and CDR2 is FYNNEI. The whole variable domain, filled in from reference TRBV2 and TRBJ2-3, reads EPEVTQTPSHQVTQMGQEVILRCVPISNHLYFYWYRQILGQKVEFLVSFYNNEISEKSEIFDDQFSVERPDGSNFTLKIRSTKLEDSAMYFCASTATRRGDTQYFGPGTRLTVL.

In its sample, this clone was seen a few times. Additional DNA sequences in this sample encode the identical CDR3. V is TRBV30 and J is TRBJ2-3, with 9 nucleotides matching TRBD2. Germline-derived CDR1 and CDR2 are GTSNPN and SVGIG (reference sequence). V trimming: 2 bases; J trimming: 1 base; junction bases outside the gene matches: 4. The CDR3 totals 15 residues. The CDR3 protein is CAWSSGLAGTDTQYF. The CDR3 coding sequence is TGTGCCTGGAGTTCGGGACTAGCTGGCACAGATACGCAGTATTTT. Full variable domain (remainder filled in from reference TRBV30 and TRBJ2-3): SQTIHQWPATLVQPVGSPLSLECTVEGTSNPNLYWYRQAAGRGLQLLFYSVGIGQISSEVPQNLSASRPQDRQFILSSKKLLLSDSGFYLCAWSSGLAGTDTQYFGPGTRLTVL.

The chain couples TRBV30 to TRBJ2-3, with D possibly being TRBD1 (6 bases). In germline, CDR1 is GTSNPN, CDR2 SVGIG (reference sequence). V lost 5 bases and J lost 3, with 15 bases in between. CDR3 length equals 14 residues. The CDR3 DNA sequence: TGTGCCTGGGCCCGGGACACATTAACAGATACGCAGTATTTT. Its protein is CAWARDTLTDTQYF.

The chain joins TRBV30 to TRBJ1-2, with D hard to call. Trimming pared 0 bases from V and 8 bases from J, leaving 7 bases between. The CDR3 loop spans 11 amino acids. CDR1 and CDR2 (germline): GTSNPN, SVGIG (reference sequence). The CDR3 DNA reads as TGTGCCTGGAGTGTCAGTTTGGGCTACACCTTC. This encodes CAWSVSLGYTF.

This sequence joins TRBV29-1 and TRBJ1-6, with no clear D. Germline CDR1 and CDR2: SQVTM and ANQGSEA. Trimming removed 5 bases at V and 4 bases at J, with 9 bases between. The CDR3 totals 13 residues. The CDR3 bases are TGCAGCGTTTTAGAACAGTATAATTCACCCCTCCACTTT. Its translation is CSVLEQYNSPLHF.

This chain joins TRBV10-3 and TRBJ2-5; the match to TRBD2 covers 7 bases. The CDR3 contains 14 residues. CDR1 is ENHRY, CDR2 SYGVKD, per germline. V was pared by 8 bases and J by 5 bases, with 11 bases of the junction left unmatched. For the CDR3, the DNA is TGTGCCATCGCCCGGTCGGGGGGAGGCGAGACCCAGTACTTC. Translation gives CAIARSGGGETQYF.

The gene calls are TRBV7-9 and TRBJ2-3, with D possibly TRBD1 on 6 matching bases. Germline V CDR1 and CDR2: SEHNR, FQNEAQ (reference sequence). Trimming took 4 bases from V and 6 from J, leaving 17 bases between them. CDR3 size: 15 residues. In DNA form, the CDR3 reads TGTGCCAGCAGCTATAGGGACAACCCAACGGATACGCAGTATTTT. It encodes CASSYRDNPTDTQYF.

This clone came up a few times. V gene TRBV29-1 combines with J gene TRBJ2-1; 10 bases map to TRBD2. V lost 2 bases and J lost 10; bases outside the gene matches: 5. Germline assignment: CDR1 SQVTM and CDR2 ANQGSEA. The CDR3 is 13 residues long. CDR3 DNA: TGCAGCGTTGAACTAGCGGGAGTTCGGGAGCAGTTCTTC. Translating gives CSVELAGVREQFF.

The V call is TRBV11-2, the J call TRBJ2-1; D call uncertain. In germline, CDR1 is SGHAT, CDR2 FQNNGV. The V gene lost 3 bases and the J gene lost 9 bases, with 9 bases spanning the gap. The CDR3 covers 12 residues. CDR3 coding DNA: TGTGCCAGCAGCTTTTGGGGAAGTGAGCAGTTCTTC. This sequence encodes CASSFWGSEQFF.

The chain recombines TRBV2 with TRBJ2-7; D gene ambiguous. CDR3 size: 13 residues. CDR1 SNHLY and CDR2 FYNNEI come from the germline V gene. The germline V and J ends were trimmed by 7 bases and 3 bases, with 13 bases remaining between them. CDR3 DNA sequence: TGTGCCAGCACCAAGGGCGGTATCTACGAGCAGTACTTC. This codes for CASTKGGIYEQYF. The full variable domain, its missing parts supplied by reference TRBV2 and TRBJ2-7, is EPEVTQTPSHQVTQMGQEVILRCVPISNHLYFYWYRQILGQKVEFLVSFYNNEISEKSEIFDDQFSVERPDGSNFTLKIRSTKLEDSAMYFCASTKGGIYEQYFGPGTRLTVT.

This clone was counted a single time. The chain couples TRBV30 to TRBJ2-1; TRBD2 aligns across 7 bases. The germline CDR1 and CDR2 sequences are GTSNPN and SVGIG (reference sequence). The CDR3 spans 13 residues. This CDR3 reads CALAASSYNEQFF. The CDR3 bases are TGTGCTCTAGCGGCTAGCTCCTACAATGAGCAGTTCTTC.

This clone was counted a single time. The V and J genes are TRBV5-1 and TRBJ2-5, with 7 bases lining up with TRBD1. The CDR3 consists of 13 residues. Trimming cost V 3 bases and J 4 bases; bases outside gene matches: 3. Germline V lookup: CDR1 SGHRS, CDR2 YFSETQ. CDR3 nucleotides: TGCGCCAGCAGCTCAGGGACAGTAGAGACCCAGTACTTC. This translates into CASSSGTVETQYF. The full variable domain, in which reference TRBV5-1 and TRBJ2-5 provide the parts outside the CDR3, is KAGVTQTPRYLIKTRGQQVTLSCSPISGHRSVSWYQQTPGQGLQFLFEYFSETQRNKGNFPGRFSGRQFSNSRSEMNVSTLELGDSALYLCASSSGTVETQYFGPGTRLLVL.

The chain employs TRBV29-1 and TRBJ2-1; perhaps TRBD1 as D (6 bases). The CDR3 runs 14 residues. The germline V gene encodes CDR1 SQVTM and CDR2 ANQGSEA. Trimming removed 7 bases at V and 0 bases at J, with 13 bases between. The CDR3 coding sequence is TGCAGCGGGGGGCCAGACCCCTCCTACAATGAGCAGTTCTTC. As protein: CSGGPDPSYNEQFF.

The chain joins TRBV29-1 to TRBJ2-3, with 15 positions matching TRBD2. CDR1 and CDR2 (germline): SQVTM, ANQGSEA. CDR3 length: 17 amino acids. With 6 bases clipped from V and 4 bases from J, the junction kept 11 bases outside the gene matches. CDR3 loop: CSVPGTSGRSRADTQYF. DNA of the CDR3: TGCAGCGTGCCCGGGACTAGCGGGAGGAGTCGGGCAGATACGCAGTATTTT.

The rearrangement joins TRBV15 to TRBJ2-3; TRBD1 matches at 8 bases. This CDR3 region has 16 residues. Germline trimming cut 0 bases from V and 4 bases from J; bases unmatched to any gene: 6. Germline V lookup: CDR1 LNHNV, CDR2 YYDKDF (reference sequence). The CDR3 nucleotides read TGTGCCACCAGCAGAGATCGCCCAGGGGGCGCAGATACGCAGTATTTT. It is translated as CATSRDRPGGADTQYF.

This sequence joins TRBV6-1 and TRBJ2-1; no clear D gene. V was clipped by 2 bases and J by 6 bases, with 5 bases between them. The CDR3 totals 12 residues. Germline V gene data show CDR1 as MNHNS and CDR2 as SASEGT. DNA for the CDR3: TGTGCCAGCAGTGAACGAATCAATGAGCAGTTCTTC. It codes for CASSERINEQFF.

The chain couples TRBV5-1 to TRBJ2-1, with D tentatively TRBD2 (5 bases). The germline CDR1 and CDR2 sequences are SGHRS and YFSETQ. The CDR3 runs 15 residues. Trimming shortened V by 0 bases and J by 0 bases, and 7 bases separated the two germline ends. The DNA of the CDR3 is TGCGCCAGCAGCTTGGACGAGGGCTCCTACAATGAGCAGTTCTTC. This codes for CASSLDEGSYNEQFF.

This clone was observed once. The chain's CDR3 is CAWFTGGAPHEQYF. The CDR3, as DNA: TGTGCCTGGTTTACAGGGGGCGCCCCCCACGAGCAGTACTTC. This sequence joins TRBV30 and TRBJ2-7; TRBD1 matches 9 bases. Looked up from germline, CDR1 is GTSNPN and CDR2 is SVGIG (reference sequence). The CDR3 spans 14 residues. J lost 5 bases, V lost 5 bases, and 10 bases had no gene match.

The chain combines TRBV29-1 with TRBJ1-2; D is ambiguous. This CDR3 has 11 amino acids. Germline V lookup: CDR1 SQVTM, CDR2 ANQGSEA. The ends were cut back, 0 bases at V and 7 bases at J, with 6 bases in the middle. The CDR3 sequence: CSVEDRSGYTF. The CDR3 region has the DNA TGCAGCGTTGAAGACAGATCTGGCTACACCTTC.

This clone came up once. This sequence joins TRBV4-1 and TRBJ2-7; possibly TRBD2 for D (6 bases). CDR1 is MGHRA and CDR2 is YSYEKL in the germline V gene. Trimming stripped 3 bases from V and 3 bases from J, with 21 bases between. The CDR3 runs to 17 residues. CDR3 in DNA: TGCGCCAGCAGCCAGTCCCCCGCGCGGGGCTTAAACTACGAGCAGTACTTC. Translating gives CASSQSPARGLNYEQYF.

This rearrangement joins TRBV30 to TRBJ1-2; D unresolved. The CDR3 is 12 residues long. CDR1 is GTSNPN and CDR2 is SVGIG in the germline V gene (reference sequence). The V and J ends lost 0 bases and 3 bases respectively, with 5 bases between them. The CDR3 is CAWSVEDYGYTF. The CDR3 coding sequence is TGTGCCTGGAGTGTTGAGGACTATGGCTACACCTTC.